This TCR beta chain came from a study of radiation and T cells in renal cell carcinoma. Study in general: Nephrectomy followed 15 Gy stereotactic body radiation by 4 weeks. Findings and limits, study-wide: Top tumor clonotypes rose in blood 2 weeks post-radiation, then contracted. Baseline intratumoral clonotype presence is unknown without pretreatment biopsies.

Time point here: baseline pretreatment blood. The treatment here: 15 Gy SBRT to primary tumor, nephrectomy 4 weeks later. Data came from immunoSEQ multiplex PCR; TCRdb stores just in-frame clones and leaves some out. The data show about 140,000 clones, 83% seen once. This clone was observed a single time. Its antigen is unknown. This CDR3 contains 14 residues. V lost 4 bases to trimming and J lost 4 bases; unmatched junction nucleotides: 4. Germline CDR1 MGHDK, CDR2 SYGVNS. The source was blood, collected from a patient whose treatment included radiotherapy and nephrectomy. This TCR came from a woman aged 45-60 years with renal cell carcinoma. The chain joins TRBV25-1 to TRBJ1-1; TRBD1 aligns across 9 bases. CDR3 loop: CASSGTGEGTEAFF. The CDR3 DNA reads TGTGCCAGCAGTGGGACAGGGGAGGGCACTGAAGCTTTCTTT.